This TCR beta chain was sequenced during a study of CD8+ T cells in alopecia areata. Study overall: Tofacitinib exposure lasted 6 to 18 months, followed by 6 months off drug. Study observations and caveats: Mice showed clearer TCR sharing than patients did, a gap that was possibly HLA-related.

Sampling of alopecia areata patients yielded lesional scalp punch biopsies as well as peripheral blood. Per the germline V gene, CDR1 is SQVTM and CDR2 is ANQGSEA. The CDR3 is 12 residues long. V was pared by 7 bases and J by 5 bases, with 4 bases of the junction left unmatched. RNA, once extracted, was reverse transcribed into cDNA for use as the sequencing template. Generated by immunoSEQ multiplex PCR, the TCRdb table keeps only in-frame clones and is missing some. There are some 210,000 clones in the sample; approximately 52% occur only once, and over 0.4% lies in the top ten. As to this clone: The antigen is undetermined.

The TCR sequence derives from a human donor with alopecia areata. The chain employs TRBV29-1 and TRBJ2-2, with 7 positions matching TRBD1. Sequenced material: CD4+ T cells sorted from blood, taken at week 0. The CDR3 region is CSARQGTGELFF. Written as DNA, the CDR3 is TGCAGCGCCCGACAGGGAACCGGGGAGCTGTTTTTT.